The 30 T cell receptor beta chains in this list originate from one sample, sequenced in a study of T cells after yellow fever vaccination. TCRdb ran MiXCR on the 5' RACE reads and lists one entry per CDR3 protein. Among 250,000 to 400,000 distinct CDR3 sequences, approximately 4.5% were seen once, and the ten largest hold roughly 21%. The sequences come from PBMCs, collected 15 days after the yellow fever booster vaccination. These receptors all stem from a man aged 18 to 35 who received the YFV17D yellow fever vaccine.

The rearrangement uses TRBV5-1 and TRBJ1-5, with TRBD1 matching 10 bases. The CDR3 covers 14 residues. CDR1 SGHRS and CDR2 YFSETQ come from the germline V gene. V lost 4 bases to trimming and J lost 7 bases; unmatched junction nucleotides: 5. The CDR3 reads CASSPGTGEQPQHF. The CDR3 region has the DNA TGCGCCAGCAGCCCTGGGACAGGGGAGCAGCCCCAGCATTTT.

This clonotype was found many times. The gene calls are TRBV4-3 and TRBJ1-2; D perhaps matches TRBD1 (5 bases). Per germline, CDR1 LGHNA and CDR2 YSLEER. The V and J ends lost 6 bases and 8 bases respectively, with 19 bases between them. CDR3 length equals 14 residues. CDR3 in DNA: TGCGCCAGCAGGATTGGAACCGGGACGGGAGGCTACACCTTC. Amino acids: CASRIGTGTGGYTF.

This clonotype was observed a handful of times. The V and J genes are TRBV7-2 and TRBJ2-5; a weak D match, TRBD2 (6 bases). The V and J ends lost 6 bases and 1 base respectively, with 15 bases between them. This CDR3 contains 15 residues. The germline gives CDR1 SGHTA, CDR2 FQGNSA. The CDR3 sequence: CASRPSAQPQETQYF. In DNA, the CDR3 is TGTGCCAGCAGGCCTAGCGCCCAGCCCCAAGAGACCCAGTACTTC. The whole variable domain, remainder taken from reference TRBV7-2 and TRBJ2-5, is GAGVSQSPSNKVTEKGKDVELRCDPISGHTALYWYRQSLGQGLEFLIYFQGNSAPDKSGLPSDRFSAERTGGSVSTLTIQRTQQEDSAVYLCASRPSAQPQETQYFGPGTRLLVL.

This clonotype was seen many times. The rearrangement joins TRBV7-6 to TRBJ2-5; a possible D gene is TRBD1 (6 bases). CDR1 SGHVS and CDR2 FNYEAQ come from the germline V gene. This CDR3 comprises 13 residues. The V end lost 2 bases, the J end lost 4 bases, and 8 bases lay between the germline ends. The CDR3 nucleotides are TGTGCCAGCAGCTTAAGGACAGCAGAGACCCAGTACTTC. This codes for CASSLRTAETQYF.

This clonotype was recorded at least ten times. In DNA form, the CDR3 reads TGTGCCAGCAGCTTAACGTCCGGGACAGGGGTATACGAGCAGTACGTC. Translated, it gives CASSLTSGTGVYEQYV. The chain combines TRBV7-9 with TRBJ2-7; the match to TRBD1 covers 10 bases. With V trimmed by 2 bases and J by 4 bases, 8 bases remained unmatched. Germline V gene data show CDR1 as SEHNR and CDR2 as FQNEAQ (reference sequence). The CDR3 has 16 residues.

This clonotype was counted at least ten times. This sequence joins TRBV9 and TRBJ2-1; either TRBD1 or TRBD2 may fit D (6 bases each). Germline CDR1 and CDR2: SGDLS and YYNGEE. Trimming pared 0 bases from V and 6 bases from J, leaving 13 bases between. The CDR3 extends over 15 amino acids. CDR3 nucleotide sequence: TGTGCCAGCAGCGTAGTGGGGGGCAGGGGCAATGAGCAGTTCTTC. Residues: CASSVVGGRGNEQFF.

The genes are TRBV7-2 and TRBJ1-5; the D is unclear. Trimming stripped 5 bases from V and 3 bases from J, with 11 bases between. In germline, CDR1 is SGHTA, CDR2 FQGNSA. The length of the CDR3 is 14 residues. The CDR3 DNA is TGTGCCAGCAGCCGTCGTCCCCACAATCAGCCCCAGCATTTT. It encodes CASSRRPHNQPQHF.

This clonotype was recorded at least ten times. The chain carries TRBV5-6 and TRBJ1-5; 7 bases are a match to TRBD1. The CDR3 is 16 residues long. The junction had 13 bases not matched to a gene; V was cut back by 1 base and J by 9 bases. Germline CDR1 SGHDT, CDR2 YYEEEE. In DNA, the CDR3 is TGTGCCAGCAGCTTGTATGTAGGCAGGGGGGAACGGCCCCAGCATTTT. The encoded protein is CASSLYVGRGERPQHF. Looking up the rest from reference TRBV5-6 and TRBJ1-5 gives the full variable domain: DAGVTQSPTHLIKTRGQQVTLRCSPKSGHDTVSWYQQALGQGPQFIFQYYEEEERQRGNFPDRFSGHQFPNYSSELNVNALLLGDSALYLCASSLYVGRGERPQHFGDGTRLSIL.

This clonotype was counted at least ten times. The gene calls are TRBV6-6 and TRBJ1-1; D not resolved. CDR3 length equals 12 residues. The germline V gene encodes CDR1 MNHNY and CDR2 SVGAGI (reference sequence). V was trimmed by 7 bases and J by 7 bases, leaving 13 bases between them. CDR3 sequence (DNA): TGTGCCAGCACCTGGGGTAAGGGTGAAGCTTTCTTT. This sequence encodes CASTWGKGEAFF.

This clonotype has at least ten counts. This rearrangement joins TRBV12-3 or TRBV12-4 to TRBJ2-4; weak D call: TRBD2 (6 bases). The CDR3 totals 13 residues. Trimming stripped 3 bases from V and 11 bases from J, with 14 bases between. This CDR3 is CASSLVGAGFQYF. The CDR3 region has the DNA TGTGCCAGCAGTTTGGTAGGAGCGGGTTTTCAGTACTTC.

This clonotype has at least ten counts. The chain couples TRBV10-1 to TRBJ1-3, with 8 bases fitting TRBD1. V lost 4 bases, J lost 3 bases, and 2 bases stayed unmatched. Germline CDR1 WNHNN, CDR2 SYGVQD (reference sequence). The CDR3 runs to 14 residues. The CDR3 nucleotides are TGCGCCAGCAGTGGCAGGGGGCTTGGAAACACCATATATTTT. This gives the protein CASSGRGLGNTIYF.

J is TRBJ1-2 and V is TRBV7-2, with 7 bases aligning to TRBD1. V was pared by 3 bases and J by 6 bases, with 10 bases of the junction left unmatched. The germline gives CDR1 SGHTA, CDR2 FQGNSA. The CDR3 runs to 15 residues. The CDR3 is CASSFPLTGFDGYTF. As DNA, the CDR3 is TGTGCCAGCAGCTTCCCTCTGACAGGGTTCGATGGCTACACCTTC. Using reference TRBV7-2 and TRBJ1-2 for the parts outside the CDR3, the full variable domain is GAGVSQSPSNKVTEKGKDVELRCDPISGHTALYWYRQSLGQGLEFLIYFQGNSAPDKSGLPSDRFSAERTGGSVSTLTIQRTQQEDSAVYLCASSFPLTGFDGYTFGSGTRLTVV.

This clonotype was detected many times. The chain combines TRBV27 with TRBJ2-3, with 7 positions matching TRBD2. J gave up 5 bases and V 8 bases, and 10 bases lay outside the gene matches. Germline V CDR1 and CDR2: MNHEY, SMNVEV (reference sequence). The CDR3 loop spans 14 amino acids. Written as DNA, the CDR3 is TGTGCCAGCGGGCTTTGGGAGGGAGGAGATACGCAGTATTTT. Translated: CASGLWEGGDTQYF.

This clonotype has more than one count but fewer than ten. The rearrangement links TRBV7-3 to TRBJ2-3; no firm D call. The V and J ends lost 4 bases and 5 bases respectively, with 10 bases between them. CDR1 SGHTA and CDR2 FQGTGA come from the germline V gene. The CDR3 contains 13 residues. CDR3 loop: CASSSPPVDTQYF. Written as DNA, the CDR3 is TGTGCCAGCAGCTCCCCCCCTGTAGATACGCAGTATTTT.

This clonotype was recorded a few times. CDR3 coding DNA: TGTGCCAGCAGTTTAACGAGGGACCCGACTAACGAGACCCAGTACTTC. Translation: CASSLTRDPTNETQYF. V usage is TRBV27 and J usage is TRBJ2-5; D might be TRBD1 or TRBD2, each matching 5 bases. CDR3 length: 16 residues. CDR1 is MNHEY and CDR2 is SMNVEV in the germline V gene (reference sequence). The V and J ends lost 2 bases and 5 bases respectively, with 18 bases between them.

This clonotype was seen repeatedly, ten times or more. The V and J genes are TRBV6-5 and TRBJ2-1; 10 bases are a match to TRBD2. This CDR3 contains 14 residues. With 6 bases clipped from V and 4 bases from J, the junction kept 3 bases outside the gene matches. Germline V gives CDR1 MNHEY, CDR2 SVGAGI. In DNA form, the CDR3 reads TGTGCCAGCAGGACACTAGCGGGATACAATGAGCAGTTCTTC. Protein sequence: CASRTLAGYNEQFF.

The sample holds many counts of this clonotype. The chain has TRBV7-9 and TRBJ1-5; 7 nucleotides match TRBD1. CDR1 and CDR2 from the germline V gene are SEHNR and FQNEAQ (reference sequence). The CDR3 contains 14 residues. Trimming removed 5 bases from V and 2 bases from J; junction bases left unmatched: 3. The DNA for the CDR3 is TGTGCCAGCAGCAGAGACAGGGGCAATCAGCCCCAGCATTTT. Encoded protein: CASSRDRGNQPQHF.

This clonotype was counted ten times or more. This rearrangement joins TRBV4-3 to TRBJ1-1, with D possibly matching TRBD1 (5 bases). The germline V gene has CDR1 LGHNA and CDR2 YSLEER. The CDR3 contains 16 residues. The ends were cut back, 4 bases at V and 1 base at J, with 16 bases in the middle. In nucleotides, the CDR3 is TGCGCCAGCAGCCCACTCGAGGGGAAGGGGAACACTGAAGCTTTCTTT. Translated: CASSPLEGKGNTEAFF.

This clonotype was detected a few times. The chain links TRBV4-2 to TRBJ2-6; D remains unclear. Trimming took 3 bases from V and 0 from J, leaving 12 bases between them. The CDR3 is made up of 17 amino acids. The germline CDR1 and CDR2 sequences are LGHNA and YNFKEQ. CDR3 nucleotide sequence: TGTGCCAGCAGCCAGAGTGACTCCAGCTCTGGGGCCAACGTCCTGACTTTC. Translating gives CASSQSDSSSGANVLTF.

V is TRBV12-3 or TRBV12-4 and J is TRBJ1-1; no reliable D call. The CDR3 extends over 12 amino acids. Trimming removed 9 bases at V and 11 bases at J, with 19 bases between. This chain's CDR3 is CASNIAGSGAFF. CDR3 DNA: TGTGCCAGTAACATTGCAGGTTCTGGGGCTTTCTTT.

The V gene is TRBV5-1, the J gene TRBJ2-1; unclear D gene. This CDR3 is built from 12 residues. Looked up from germline, CDR1 is SGHRS and CDR2 is YFSETQ. Trimming pared 1 base from V and 6 bases from J, leaving 5 bases between. This CDR3 is CASSLNVNEQFF. The CDR3 bases are TGCGCCAGCAGCTTGAATGTCAATGAGCAGTTCTTC.

In this sample, this clonotype turned up many times. The chain employs TRBV2 and TRBJ2-7; tentatively, D is TRBD1 (6 bases). V gave up 5 bases and J gave up 0 bases, with 11 bases separating them. Germline V gene data show CDR1 as SNHLY and CDR2 as FYNNEI. The CDR3 is 14 amino acids. The CDR3 DNA sequence: TGTGCCAGCAGTTCGGACAGATTCTCCTACGAGCAGTACTTC. Residues: CASSSDRFSYEQYF.

In DNA form, the CDR3 reads TGTGCCAGCAGTTTAAACAGGGGTGGGGGCACTGAAGCTTTCTTT. Residues: CASSLNRGGGTEAFF. The chain recombines TRBV28 with TRBJ1-1; 7 bases match TRBD1. From germline, CDR1 is MDHEN and CDR2 SYDVKM. CDR3 length: 15 residues. The junction had 7 bases not matched to a gene; V was cut back by 2 bases and J by 4 bases.

This clonotype was detected ten times or more. This sequence joins TRBV7-9 and TRBJ2-1; the D is unclear. Germline loops: CDR1 SEHNR, CDR2 FQNEAQ (reference sequence). Trimming took 4 bases from V and 1 from J, leaving 8 bases between them. The CDR3 is 14 residues long. The CDR3 is CASSWQTSYNEQFF. Written as DNA, the CDR3 is TGTGCCAGCAGCTGGCAAACATCCTACAATGAGCAGTTCTTC.

With regard to this clonotype: A read error may be the cause here, since a much bigger clone is one base away. The rearrangement uses TRBV29-1 and TRBJ1-1, with D maybe TRBD1 (5 bases). Per the germline V gene, CDR1 is SQVTM and CDR2 is ANQGSEA. V shed 4 bases and J shed 4 bases, with 16 bases lying between them. CDR3 length equals 14 residues. The CDR3 DNA follows: TGCAGCGTTGGACGCCTAAGCCAGGGCACTGAAGCTTTCTTT. Protein: CSVGRLSQGTEAFF.

This clonotype was detected ten times or more. One end of the junction is discordant with germline, which a read error may explain. This chain joins TRBV6-1 and TRBJ2-3; 12 nucleotides line up with TRBD1. The CDR3 is 16 amino acids. Germline CDR1 MNHNS, CDR2 SASEGT. The CDR3 sequence: CASKDTGTGGTDTQYF. Here the CDR3 DNA reads TGTGCCAGCAAGGATACCGGGACAGGGGGCACGGATACGCAGTATTTT.

This clonotype was recorded at least ten times. This rearrangement joins TRBV5-1 to TRBJ2-6, with a weak D call TRBD2 (6 bases). V dropped 4 bases and J dropped 2 bases, with 13 bases sitting between them. The CDR3 is made up of 16 amino acids. The germline V gene has CDR1 SGHRS and CDR2 YFSETQ. Here the CDR3 DNA reads TGCGCCAGCAGCACCACCTCGGGGGCTGGGGCCAACGTCCTGACTTTC. Amino acids: CASSTTSGAGANVLTF.

This clonotype has just a few counts. The chain employs TRBV7-2 and TRBJ2-5, with 7 bases matching TRBD2. V was clipped by 0 bases and J by 5 bases; unmatched bases: 3. The CDR3 has 14 amino acids. The germline CDR1 and CDR2 sequences are SGHTA and FQGNSA. CDR3 amino acids: CASSLASGWETQYF. CDR3 in DNA: TGTGCCAGCAGCTTAGCTAGCGGGTGGGAGACCCAGTACTTC.

This clonotype was counted at least ten times. The chain links TRBV6-6 to TRBJ2-5; D is unclear. This CDR3 region has 12 residues. CDR1 and CDR2 (germline): MNHNY, SVGAGI (reference sequence). V was trimmed by 0 bases and J by 4 bases, leaving 3 bases between them. This CDR3 reads CASSYSLETQYF. CDR3 nucleotides: TGTGCCAGCAGTTACTCATTAGAGACCCAGTACTTC.

A few counts support this clonotype. The V gene is TRBV5-8, the J gene TRBJ1-1, with 7 bases aligning to TRBD1. Germline assignment: CDR1 SGHTS and CDR2 YDEGEE. The CDR3 runs 16 residues. V lost 1 base, J lost 2 bases, and 8 bases stayed unmatched. The CDR3 DNA reads TGTGCCAGCAGCTTGCCCCGACAGGGATCAAACACTGAAGCTTTCTTT. The encoded protein is CASSLPRQGSNTEAFF.